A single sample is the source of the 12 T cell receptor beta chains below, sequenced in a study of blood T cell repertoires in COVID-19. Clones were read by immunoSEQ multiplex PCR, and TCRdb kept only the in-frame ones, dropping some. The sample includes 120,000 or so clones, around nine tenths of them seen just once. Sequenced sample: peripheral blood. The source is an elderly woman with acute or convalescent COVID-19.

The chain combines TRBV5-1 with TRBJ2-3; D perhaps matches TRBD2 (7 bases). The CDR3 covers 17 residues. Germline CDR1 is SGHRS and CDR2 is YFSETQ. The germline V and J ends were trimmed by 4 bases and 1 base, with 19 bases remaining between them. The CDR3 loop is CASSPRGAGPGTDTQYF. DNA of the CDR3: TGCGCCAGCAGCCCTCGGGGGGCGGGGCCGGGCACAGATACGCAGTATTTT.

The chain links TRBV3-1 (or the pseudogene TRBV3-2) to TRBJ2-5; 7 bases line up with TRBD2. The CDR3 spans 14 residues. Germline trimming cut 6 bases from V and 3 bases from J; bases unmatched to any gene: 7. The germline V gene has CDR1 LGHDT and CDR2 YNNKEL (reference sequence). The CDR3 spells CASRILASKETQYF. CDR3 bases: TGTGCCAGCAGGATACTAGCGTCCAAAGAGACCCAGTACTTC.

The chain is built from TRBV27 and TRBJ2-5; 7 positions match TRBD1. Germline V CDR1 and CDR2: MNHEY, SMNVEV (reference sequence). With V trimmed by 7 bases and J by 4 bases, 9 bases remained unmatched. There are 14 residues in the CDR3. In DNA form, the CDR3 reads TGTGCCAGCAAGGTGACAGGGATCTTAGAGACCCAGTACTTC. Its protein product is CASKVTGILETQYF.

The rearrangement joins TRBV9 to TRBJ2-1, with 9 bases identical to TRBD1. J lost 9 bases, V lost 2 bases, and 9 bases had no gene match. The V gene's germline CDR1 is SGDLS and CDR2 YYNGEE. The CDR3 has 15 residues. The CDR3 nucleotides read TGTGCCAGCAGCGTGACGGACAGGGGCCTGGGTGAGCAGTTCTTC. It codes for CASSVTDRGLGEQFF.

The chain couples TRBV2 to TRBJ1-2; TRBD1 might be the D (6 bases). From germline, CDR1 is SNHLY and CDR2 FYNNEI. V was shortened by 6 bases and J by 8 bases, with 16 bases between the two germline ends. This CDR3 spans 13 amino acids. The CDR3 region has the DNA TGTGCCAGCAGCCCCTCAGGGGTTGCGGGCTACACCTTC. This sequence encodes CASSPSGVAGYTF.

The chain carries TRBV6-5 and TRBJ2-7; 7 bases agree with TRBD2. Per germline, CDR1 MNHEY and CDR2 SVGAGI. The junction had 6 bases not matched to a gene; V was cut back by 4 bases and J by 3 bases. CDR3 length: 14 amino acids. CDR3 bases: TGTGCCAGCAGTTTCCGGGACTACTACTACGAGCAGTACTTC. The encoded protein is CASSFRDYYYEQYF.

Here the CDR3 reads CASSIGLAGLYEQYF. The CDR3 DNA reads as TGTGCCAGTAGTATAGGGCTAGCGGGTCTCTACGAGCAGTACTTC. The chain recombines TRBV19 with TRBJ2-7; 8 bases map to TRBD2. Germline V gene lookup returns CDR1 LNHDA and CDR2 SQIVND (reference sequence). Trimming removed 1 base from V and 3 bases from J; junction bases left unmatched: 5. The CDR3 sequence is 15 residues long. Full variable domain (outside the CDR3, taken from reference TRBV19 and TRBJ2-7): DGGITQSPKYLFRKEGQNVTLSCEQNLNHDAMYWYRQDPGQGLRLIYYSQIVNDFQKGDIAEGYSVSREKKESFPLTVTSAQKNPTAFYLCASSIGLAGLYEQYFGPGTRLTVT.

The CDR3 DNA is TGTGCCACCAGCAGAGATCGAGGGGGGGCCGGCACCGGGGAGCTGTTTTTT. Amino acid sequence: CATSRDRGGAGTGELFF. The chain employs TRBV15 and TRBJ2-2; the D gene is possibly TRBD2 (7 bases). Trimming removed 0 bases at V and 4 bases at J, with 15 bases between. CDR3 length: 17 residues. Germline lookup yields CDR1 LNHNV and CDR2 YYDKDF (reference sequence). The full variable domain, its missing parts supplied by reference TRBV15 and TRBJ2-2, is DAMVIQNPRYQVTQFGKPVTLSCSQTLNHNVMYWYQQKSSQAPKLLFHYYDKDFNNEADTPDNFQSRRPNTSFCFLDIRSPGLGDTAMYLCATSRDRGGAGTGELFFGEGSRLTVL.

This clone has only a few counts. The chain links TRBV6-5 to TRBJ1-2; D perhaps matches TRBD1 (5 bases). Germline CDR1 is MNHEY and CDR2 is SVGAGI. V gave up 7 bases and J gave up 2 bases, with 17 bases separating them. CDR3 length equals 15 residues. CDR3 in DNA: TGTGCCAGCAATGCAGGGATGAAAAGGAACTATGGCTACACCTTC. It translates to CASNAGMKRNYGYTF.

CDR3: CASSSDRGQGNTIYF. The CDR3 region has the DNA TGTGCCAGCAGCTCAGACAGGGGTCAAGGAAACACCATATATTTT. J is TRBJ1-3 and V is TRBV7-2; 8 bases are shared with TRBD1. The CDR3 extends over 15 amino acids. CDR1 is SGHTA, CDR2 FQGNSA, per germline. J was trimmed by 4 bases and V by 4 bases; bases with no gene match: 6.

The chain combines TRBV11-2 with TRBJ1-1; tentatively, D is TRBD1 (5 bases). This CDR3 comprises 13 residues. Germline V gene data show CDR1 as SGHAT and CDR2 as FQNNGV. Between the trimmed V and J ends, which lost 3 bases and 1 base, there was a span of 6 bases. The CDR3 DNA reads TGTGCCAGCAGCTTCGGGGGGAACACTGAAGCTTTCTTT. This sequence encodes CASSFGGNTEAFF.

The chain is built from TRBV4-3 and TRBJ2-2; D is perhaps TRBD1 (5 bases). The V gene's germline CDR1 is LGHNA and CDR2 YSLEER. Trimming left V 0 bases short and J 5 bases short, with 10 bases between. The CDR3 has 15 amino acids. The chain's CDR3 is CASSQDNRRTGELFF. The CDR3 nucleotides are TGCGCCAGCAGCCAAGATAACAGGAGAACCGGGGAGCTGTTTTTT.